This T cell receptor (beta chain) was sequenced in a study of beta chain features in type 1 diabetes. Expressed TCRB transcripts were sequenced because the isolated RNA had all been reverse transcribed beforehand. Regulatory, naive and central memory T cell samples averaged around 3.5 million reads. Produced via immunoSEQ multiplex PCR; TCRdb's table is partial and in-frame only. The sample lists 250,000 or so clones, roughly 20% seen once, with 0.025% to 0.035% in the top ten. Whole-study results and caveats: Moderately but significantly shorter TCRB CDR3s were found in Type 1 diabetes patients in all four CD4+ subsets.

A remark on this clone: Its antigen is not identified.

Germline V gives CDR1 SGHRS, CDR2 YFSETQ. Trimming removed 5 bases from V and 8 bases from J; junction bases left unmatched: 9. This CDR3 is 15 amino acids long. The sample taken for sequencing was naive CD4+ T cells from blood. This receptor was identified in a woman aged 40 to 50 with type 1 diabetes. The genes are TRBV5-1 and TRBJ2-1, with 11 bases that match TRBD2. The CDR3, as DNA: TGCGCCAGCAGAGCTATAGCGGGAGGGCCTTATGAGCAGTTCTTC. It encodes CASRAIAGGPYEQFF.